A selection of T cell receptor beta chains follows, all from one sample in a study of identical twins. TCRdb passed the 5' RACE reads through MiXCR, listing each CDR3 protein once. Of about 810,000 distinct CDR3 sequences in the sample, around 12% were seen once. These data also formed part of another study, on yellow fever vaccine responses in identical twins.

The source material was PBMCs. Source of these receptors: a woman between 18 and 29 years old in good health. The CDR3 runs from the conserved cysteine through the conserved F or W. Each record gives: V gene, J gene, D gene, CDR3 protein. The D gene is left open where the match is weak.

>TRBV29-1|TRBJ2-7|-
CSATASGTYLMEQYF
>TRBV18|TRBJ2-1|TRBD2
CASSPPSGSSYNEQFF
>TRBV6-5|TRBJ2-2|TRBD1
CASSYGQGVTGELFF
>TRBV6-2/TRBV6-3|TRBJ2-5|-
CASSYFLAGETQYF
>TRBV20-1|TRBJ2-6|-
CSARARRSGANVLTF
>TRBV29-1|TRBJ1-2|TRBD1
CSVGTGPNYGYTF
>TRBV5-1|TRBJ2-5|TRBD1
CASSLLQARGLQETQYF
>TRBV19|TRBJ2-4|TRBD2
CASSKPSGGAVAKNIQYF
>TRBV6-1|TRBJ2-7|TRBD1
CASSPTGQGPSYEQYF
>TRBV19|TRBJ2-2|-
CASRTQNTGELFF
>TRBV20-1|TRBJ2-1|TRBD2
CCAREWAGGVYNEQFF
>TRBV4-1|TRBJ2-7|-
CASSQDNHYEQYF
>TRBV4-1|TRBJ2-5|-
CASSQDRASTHF
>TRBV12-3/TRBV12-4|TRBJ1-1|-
CASSNGPGPEAFF
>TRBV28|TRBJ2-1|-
CASSLFGEQGSYNEQFF
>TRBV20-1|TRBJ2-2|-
CSANQGRVTGELFF
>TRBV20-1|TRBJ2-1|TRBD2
CSAPGLAGGIIQQFF
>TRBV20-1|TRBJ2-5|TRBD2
CSARIPTSGGKTQYF
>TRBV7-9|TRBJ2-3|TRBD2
CASSRLAGVDTQYF
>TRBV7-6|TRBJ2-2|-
CASSSRAGTGELFF
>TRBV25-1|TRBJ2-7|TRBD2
CASSEPIAGGGEQYF
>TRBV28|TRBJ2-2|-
CASSLVGGSTGELFF